This entry lists 31 T cell receptor beta chains sequenced from one sample in a study of control samples from healthy donors and cancer patients. Only in-frame clones appear in the TCRdb table, and some are missing; sequencing was by immunoSEQ multiplex PCR. The data hold under 450,000 clones, with 90% observed a single time. The sample consisted of PBMCs. These receptors were collected from a man in his forties with head and neck cancer.

This clone was picked up a small number of times. The chain is built from TRBV2 and TRBJ1-5; D is undetermined. CDR3 length: 15 residues. CDR1 and CDR2 (germline): SNHLY, FYNNEI. V was clipped by 4 bases and J by 2 bases, with 12 bases between them. CDR3 sequence: CASSGRNMGNQPQHF. Here the CDR3 DNA reads TGTGCCAGCAGTGGGAGGAACATGGGCAATCAGCCCCAGCATTTT.

This CDR3 is CASSFRGGPTDTQYF. The CDR3 DNA is TGTGCCAGCAGCTTCCGGGGAGGGCCCACAGATACGCAGTATTTT. The chain carries TRBV11-3 and TRBJ2-3, with 7 bases fitting TRBD2. This CDR3 is built from 15 residues. CDR1 SGHNT and CDR2 YENEEA come from the germline V gene. Losses at the gene ends were 3 bases for V and 2 bases for J; bases not matched to a gene: 5.

The sample holds one count of this clone. The genes are TRBV5-5 and TRBJ1-2; D gene unclear. The CDR3 is made up of 13 amino acids. Trimming removed 4 bases from V and 4 bases from J, with 11 bases in between. Germline values: CDR1 SGHKS, CDR2 YYEKEE (reference sequence). The CDR3 DNA reads TGTGCCAGCAGCCCCAGCGGGCCCTATGGCTACACCTTC. It specifies CASSPSGPYGYTF.

The rearrangement uses TRBV6-5 and TRBJ1-2, with no clear D. Looked up from germline, CDR1 is MNHEY and CDR2 is SVGAGI. V lost 3 bases to trimming and J lost 3 bases, with 8 bases between them. The CDR3 length is 13 residues. The CDR3 coding sequence is TGTGCCAGCAGTTATAGCTTTTACTATGGCTACACCTTC. Translated, it gives CASSYSFYYGYTF.

The chain recombines TRBV6-5 with TRBJ1-6; no definite D call. The germline V and J ends were trimmed by 2 bases and 5 bases, with 7 bases remaining between them. The CDR3 has 14 amino acids. Germline V gene lookup returns CDR1 MNHEY and CDR2 SVGAGI. DNA of the CDR3: TGTGCCAGCAGTTACGACGGCAATAATTCACCCCTCCACTTT. The encoded protein is CASSYDGNNSPLHF.

V gene TRBV7-3 combines with J gene TRBJ2-1, with D tentatively TRBD2 (5 bases). Trimming took off 3 bases at V and 5 bases at J, with 11 bases between the two ends. The CDR3 length is 14 residues. The germline V gene encodes CDR1 SGHTA and CDR2 FQGTGA. The CDR3 loop reads CASSFEGSHNEQFF. CDR3 coding DNA: TGTGCCAGCAGCTTTGAGGGTTCCCACAATGAGCAGTTCTTC.

The chain carries TRBV24-1 and TRBJ2-3; weak D call: TRBD1 (6 bases). Per the germline V gene, CDR1 is KGHDR and CDR2 is SFDVKD. The CDR3 sequence is 17 residues long. The V gene lost 4 bases and the J gene lost 8 bases, with 24 bases spanning the gap. The CDR3 here is CATSDSKTGHLGGTQYF. The DNA of the CDR3 is TGTGCCACCAGTGACTCCAAGACAGGTCACCTAGGCGGTACGCAGTATTTT.

This clone turned up a few times. This CDR3 reads CASSLPGPTQHEQYF. The CDR3 bases are TGCGCCAGCAGCCTACCGGGACCTACCCAACACGAGCAGTACTTC. This chain connects TRBV4-1 to TRBJ2-7; D might be TRBD1 or TRBD2, each matching 5 bases. Germline V lookup: CDR1 MGHRA, CDR2 YSYEKL. The CDR3 contains 15 residues. V lost 4 bases to trimming and J lost 5 bases, with 18 bases between them.

The CDR3 DNA is TGTGCCTGGGAGGTGGGAGGTAGTAAAAAACTGTTTTTT. Translating it yields CAWEVGGSKKLFF. The rearrangement joins TRBV30 to TRBJ1-4; D uncertain. CDR1 is GTSNPN, CDR2 SVGIG, per germline (reference sequence). The length of the CDR3 is 13 residues. Trimming shortened V by 5 bases and J by 9 bases, and 16 bases separated the two germline ends.

Concerning this clone: This specimen includes other DNA sequences encoding the same CDR3. The genes are TRBV11-2 and TRBJ1-1, with no clear D. This CDR3 comprises 13 residues. Germline V lookup: CDR1 SGHAT, CDR2 FQNNGV. Trimming took off 1 base at V and 1 base at J, with 4 bases between the two ends. CDR3: CASSLVGNTEAFF. The CDR3 DNA follows: TGTGCCAGCAGCTTAGTGGGGAACACTGAAGCTTTCTTT.

The count of this clone is one. This chain uses TRBV6-4 with TRBJ1-1; D perhaps matches TRBD1 (5 bases). This CDR3 has 14 residues. V was clipped by 2 bases and J by 6 bases, with 13 bases between them. Germline V gene lookup returns CDR1 MRHNA and CDR2 SNTAGT. CDR3 coding DNA: TGTGCCAGCAGTGACGCCGCGGGGGAGTCTGAAGCTTTCTTT. It translates to CASSDAAGESEAFF.

This chain links TRBV7-2 with TRBJ2-1; D assignment may be TRBD1 or TRBD2 (5 bases each). Germline CDR1 is SGHTA and CDR2 is FQGNSA. The CDR3 has 19 amino acids. Between the trimmed V and J ends, which lost 3 bases and 1 base, there was a span of 22 bases. This chain's CDR3 is CASSFPRTVRGESYNEQFF. As DNA, the CDR3 is TGTGCCAGCAGCTTTCCCCGGACCGTTCGGGGCGAATCCTACAATGAGCAGTTCTTC.

CDR3 nucleotide sequence: TGTGCCAGTAGTCCATACACCCTTAACACTGAAGCTTTCTTT. Amino acids: CASSPYTLNTEAFF. This chain joins TRBV19 and TRBJ1-1; D ambiguous. The CDR3 is 14 amino acids. Germline V lookup: CDR1 LNHDA, CDR2 SQIVND (reference sequence). V shed 5 bases and J shed 2 bases, with 12 bases lying between them.

This clone came up a few times. Distinct nucleotide sequences in the sample also encode this CDR3. This CDR3 is CASSFPRTANYGYTF. The CDR3 nucleotides are TGTGCCAGCAGTTTCCCCCGCACTGCTAACTATGGCTACACCTTC. V usage is TRBV28 and J usage is TRBJ1-2; no firm D call. Germline CDR1 MDHEN, CDR2 SYDVKM. Trimming stripped 3 bases from V and 0 bases from J, with 11 bases between. The CDR3 has 15 residues.

The chain is built from TRBV6-2 or TRBV6-3 and TRBJ1-1; weak D call: TRBD1 (5 bases). The V gene lost 6 bases and the J gene lost 1 base, with 9 bases spanning the gap. Germline CDR1 reads MNHEY; CDR2 reads SVGEGT. CDR3 size: 13 residues. The CDR3 region is CASSLTENTEAFF. CDR3 bases: TGTGCCAGCAGCCTGACAGAGAACACTGAAGCTTTCTTT.

V gene TRBV24-1 combines with J gene TRBJ1-4; D is uncertain. Trimming left V 3 bases short and J 7 bases short, with 14 bases between. Per germline, CDR1 KGHDR and CDR2 SFDVKD. The CDR3 runs 15 residues. The CDR3 is CATSDNLGDSEKLFF. CDR3 sequence (DNA): TGTGCCACCAGTGATAATCTTGGCGATTCTGAAAAACTGTTTTTT.

Points on this clone: Other DNA sequences from this sample encode an identical CDR3 as well. The rearrangement links TRBV28 to TRBJ2-7; no reliable D call. The CDR3 consists of 14 residues. CDR1 and CDR2 (germline): MDHEN, SYDVKM. The V gene lost 2 bases and the J gene lost 0 bases, with 8 bases spanning the gap. DNA of the CDR3: TGTGCCAGCAGTTTAGGGCATCTCTCCTACGAGCAGTACTTC. It codes for CASSLGHLSYEQYF.

The chain recombines TRBV19 with TRBJ2-1; maybe TRBD2 (6 bases). Germline V gene lookup returns CDR1 LNHDA and CDR2 SQIVND (reference sequence). V lost 5 bases and J 0 bases, leaving 14 bases between the germline ends. This CDR3 comprises 16 residues. As DNA, the CDR3 is TGTGCCAGTAGTGGGGGTAGCGGTAGCTCCTACAATGAGCAGTTCTTC. Translated: CASSGGSGSSYNEQFF.

The V call is TRBV20-1, the J call TRBJ2-5; a weak D match, TRBD1 (7 bases). V was clipped by 3 bases and J by 7 bases, with 21 bases between them. The CDR3 spans 15 residues. Per germline, CDR1 DFQATT and CDR2 SNEGSKA (reference sequence). The CDR3 sequence: CSASRNPQGRGTQYF. The CDR3 DNA reads TGCAGTGCTAGTCGTAATCCACAGGGGCGGGGGACCCAGTACTTC.

This clone has just one count. The chain is built from TRBV30 and TRBJ1-1; perhaps TRBD1 as D (6 bases). From germline, CDR1 is GTSNPN and CDR2 SVGIG (reference sequence). The CDR3 spans 17 residues. The germline V and J ends were trimmed by 4 bases and 0 bases, with 21 bases remaining between them. Written as DNA, the CDR3 is TGTGCCTGGAAGAGTATGGGGGGGGCCCTTTTGAACACTGAAGCTTTCTTT. It translates to CAWKSMGGALLNTEAFF.

The chain combines TRBV29-1 with TRBJ2-7; D is unresolved. In germline, CDR1 is SQVTM, CDR2 ANQGSEA. CDR3 length: 13 residues. The V gene lost 1 base and the J gene lost 2 bases, with 9 bases spanning the gap. This chain's CDR3 is CSVEATDTYEQYF. The CDR3, as DNA: TGCAGCGTTGAAGCGACGGATACCTACGAGCAGTACTTC.

The rearrangement links TRBV2 to TRBJ2-1; 13 positions agree with TRBD2. The CDR3 extends over 15 amino acids. V shed 6 bases, J shed 7 bases, and the junction held 6 bases outside the gene matches. Germline V gene lookup returns CDR1 SNHLY and CDR2 FYNNEI. CDR3 in amino acids: CASRAGLAGVNEQFF. The DNA for the CDR3 is TGTGCCAGCAGGGCAGGACTAGCGGGAGTTAATGAGCAGTTCTTC. The full variable domain, in which reference TRBV2 and TRBJ2-1 provide the parts outside the CDR3, is EPEVTQTPSHQVTQMGQEVILRCVPISNHLYFYWYRQILGQKVEFLVSFYNNEISEKSEIFDDQFSVERPDGSNFTLKIRSTKLEDSAMYFCASRAGLAGVNEQFFGPGTRLTVL.

In its sample, this clone was seen once. The chain carries TRBV7-3 and TRBJ2-2; 9 bases match TRBD2. The germline V gene has CDR1 SGHTA and CDR2 FQGTGA. The CDR3 sequence is 15 residues long. Trimming at V came to 3 bases and at J to 4 bases, leaving 3 bases not matched to a gene. The CDR3 DNA is TGTGCCAGCAGCTTGCGGCGGGAGGGCACCGGGGAGCTGTTTTTT. This gives the protein CASSLRREGTGELFF.

The chain recombines TRBV19 with TRBJ2-3, with D possibly being TRBD1 or TRBD2 (5 bases each). Looked up from germline, CDR1 is LNHDA and CDR2 is SQIVND (reference sequence). V was pared by 5 bases and J by 5 bases, with 20 bases between. CDR3 size: 16 residues. Here the CDR3 DNA reads TGTGCCAGTAGTTCCCCCGGGACCCCCGCGGTAGATACGCAGTATTTT. Translated, it gives CASSSPGTPAVDTQYF.

The chain employs TRBV7-9 and TRBJ1-6; 8 bases line up with TRBD1. CDR1 SEHNR and CDR2 FQNEAQ come from the germline V gene (reference sequence). Trimming cost V 4 bases and J 9 bases; bases outside gene matches: 11. The CDR3 is 16 amino acids. The CDR3 DNA reads TGTGCCAGCAGCTCTAGACAGGGGTATGGCATTTCACCCCTCCACTTT. This codes for CASSSRQGYGISPLHF.

The rearrangement joins TRBV24-1 to TRBJ2-7; D gene uncertain. The CDR3 spans 12 residues. Looked up from germline, CDR1 is KGHDR and CDR2 is SFDVKD. V was pared by 4 bases and J by 8 bases, with 11 bases between. CDR3 bases: TGTGCCACCAGTGAGACTGGAAGCCAGCAGTACTTC. Residues: CATSETGSQQYF.

This chain links TRBV5-5 with TRBJ2-7; D tentatively fits TRBD1 or TRBD2 (5 bases each). Trimming removed 1 base from V and 3 bases from J, with 11 bases in between. The CDR3 spans 14 residues. Germline CDR1 and CDR2: SGHKS and YYEKEE (reference sequence). The CDR3 loop reads CASSLRDGNYEQYF. As DNA, the CDR3 is TGTGCCAGCAGCTTGAGGGACGGAAACTACGAGCAGTACTTC.

In nucleotides, the CDR3 is TGTGCCAGCAGATCTTGGACCACAGATACGCAGTATTTT. Encoded protein: CASRSWTTDTQYF. The rearrangement joins TRBV6-5 to TRBJ2-3; D is undetermined. V gave up 6 bases and J gave up 2 bases, with 9 bases separating them. The germline V gene has CDR1 MNHEY and CDR2 SVGAGI. CDR3 size: 13 residues.

The CDR3 nucleotides read TGTGCCAGCAGTGATAGTTCGGGGAGCTACGAGCAGTACTTC. It specifies CASSDSSGSYEQYF. The chain carries TRBV25-1 and TRBJ2-7; D is possibly TRBD2 (5 bases). Trimming stripped 3 bases from V and 3 bases from J, with 12 bases between. This CDR3 region has 14 residues. Germline CDR1 MGHDK, CDR2 SYGVNS.

The chain recombines TRBV29-1 with TRBJ1-1, with D unclear. From germline, CDR1 is SQVTM and CDR2 ANQGSEA. Trimming cost V 0 bases and J 10 bases, with 6 bases left between them. The CDR3 consists of 10 residues. CDR3 residues: CSVEEGGAFF. The DNA for the CDR3 is TGCAGCGTTGAAGAGGGAGGAGCTTTCTTT.

The chain joins TRBV7-6 to TRBJ1-5; D not certain. CDR3 length: 13 amino acids. V was shortened by 5 bases and J by 4 bases, with 9 bases between the two germline ends. Per germline, CDR1 SGHVS and CDR2 FNYEAQ. Written as DNA, the CDR3 is TGTGCCAGCAGCGTCCAAGAAAATCAGCCCCAGCATTTT. Protein sequence: CASSVQENQPQHF.